This T cell receptor beta chain is from a study of CXCR3-negative and CXCR3-positive naive CD8 T cells. All TRB cDNA libraries came from 5' RACE performed with UMI labels. From its re-call of the 5' RACE reads, TCRdb lists each CDR3 protein once, without DNA. The sample includes about 98,000 distinct CDR3 sequences. The germline V gene has CDR1 MNHEY and CDR2 SVGAGI. This CDR3 has 16 amino acids. Study-level findings and limits: A higher hydrophobicity marked the TRB CDR3s of CXCR3-positive naive cells versus CXCR3-negative naive cells.

Comments on this clonotype: Its antigen is not known.

The TCR comes from a human donor in good health. Some clones in this sample may be carry-over from other donors' samples. Material for sequencing was naive CXCR3+ CD8+ T cells from blood. The subset here: CD45RO-CCR7+CD27+CD95- naive CD8+ T cells expressing CXCR3 (TNR3+). The gene calls are TRBV6-5 and TRBJ2-7; TCRdb picks TRBD1, but there is no DNA to check that call. CDR3 protein: CASSSQSPGQGYEQYF.